This entry describes one T cell receptor beta chain. Its target is unknown. The V gene end was trimmed by 5 bases and the J gene end by 0 bases; junction bases not matched to a gene: 13. The CDR3 has 18 residues. Germline V gene lookup returns CDR1 MNHEY and CDR2 SMNVEV (reference sequence). The data stem from a study of OX40 agonist ivuxolimab in advanced cancers. Study background: Three patients had partial responses: one hepatocellular carcinoma, two cutaneous melanoma.

The table came from immunoSEQ multiplex PCR; TCRdb's copy has only in-frame clones and leaves some out. In the table there are 65,000 to 80,000 clones, about 90% of which are singletons. Study results and caveats: Circulating CD4+ and CD8+ T cells showed clonal expansion by week 6 at 0.1 to 3.0 mg/kg.

The chain combines TRBV27 with TRBJ2-1; the match to TRBD1 covers 7 bases. The clonotype originates from an adult with an advanced solid tumor such as melanoma, head and neck, liver or kidney cancer. The specimen was CD4+ or CD8+ T cells sorted from blood, collected in a trial of the OX40 agonist ivuxolimab. This CDR3 reads CASSKHTQGLSSYNEQFF. DNA for the CDR3: TGTGCCAGCAGTAAACATACACAGGGGTTAAGCTCCTACAATGAGCAGTTCTTC.